This is a list of T cell receptor beta chains from one sample in a study of T cell responses to AZD1222 COVID-19 vaccine. Profiling relied on immunoSEQ multiplex PCR, and the TCRdb table lists in-frame clones only, not all of them. This sample has approximately 82,000 clones, with more than 85% found just once. The specimen was peripheral blood, collected 28 days after the second AZD1222 dose. Receptors were obtained from an adult who received the AZD1222 COVID-19 vaccine. CDR3s leave out the opening cysteine and the closing phenylalanine or tryptophan.

TRBV9	TRBJ1-6	ASSEGQRSPLH
TRBV9	TRBJ1-3	ASSGLTPSGNTIY
TRBV7-9	TRBJ2-3	ASSSSGGGTDTQY
TRBV6-5	TRBJ1-1	ASSYRSGGNTEAF
TRBV6-2/TRBV6-3	TRBJ1-2	ASSPRRGERQANYGYT
TRBV6-5	TRBJ1-2	ASSTGQGGSYGYT
TRBV5-1	TRBJ2-2	ASSLVGRPNTGELF
TRBV7-2	TRBJ1-2	ASSLGPGNYGYT
TRBV5-1	TRBJ1-1	ASSLAGTGFTEAF
TRBV19	TRBJ1-2	ASSILLGVDSFNYGYT
TRBV7-9	TRBJ1-5	ASSQGAEQPQH
TRBV5-1	TRBJ1-2	ASSLEAGRQNYGYT
TRBV19	TRBJ2-1	ATGARYNEQF
TRBV7-2	TRBJ2-3	ASSTQPLVSTDTQY
TRBV6-1	TRBJ2-5	ASSDGQVGKTQY
TRBV6-5	TRBJ1-1	ASRTEAWMNTEAF
TRBV12-3/TRBV12-4	TRBJ1-2	ASSTRGVYGYT
TRBV11-3	TRBJ2-1	ASSLNPGRRFEQF
TRBV10-1	TRBJ1-2	ASSTRNYGYT
TRBV10-3	TRBJ1-4	AIREGQGTEKLF
TRBV3-1/TRBV3-2	TRBJ2-2	ASSQAGHRQLVNTGELF
TRBV5-1	TRBJ2-7	ASSIDRVPFSYEQY